At least ten counts were recorded for the clone carrying this T cell receptor (beta chain). This entry belongs to a study of T cells in Graves' hyperthyroidism and ophthalmopathy. Amplified regions were TCR beta CDR3 sequences from RNA transcripts. Researchers ran a first-round RT-PCR on the TCR CDR3 using the HTBI primer set. MiXCR, run by TCRdb on the multiplex PCR reads, gives a single entry per CDR3 protein. Counted here are approximately 510,000 distinct CDR3 sequences, less than 25% occurring once; the ten biggest clones make up less than 30%. The sequence was collected from a man aged 18 to 30 with Graves' hyperthyroidism. Sequencing used blood.

The CDR3 spells CAWKGWTLGYGYTF. CDR3 nucleotides: TGTGCCTGGAAAGGGTGGACCCTCGGCTATGGCTACACCTTC. V usage is TRBV30 and J usage is TRBJ1-2; no definite D call. The CDR3 loop spans 14 amino acids. V lost 4 bases, J lost 4 bases, and 16 bases lay in between. Germline-derived CDR1 and CDR2 are GTSNPN and SVGIG (reference sequence).